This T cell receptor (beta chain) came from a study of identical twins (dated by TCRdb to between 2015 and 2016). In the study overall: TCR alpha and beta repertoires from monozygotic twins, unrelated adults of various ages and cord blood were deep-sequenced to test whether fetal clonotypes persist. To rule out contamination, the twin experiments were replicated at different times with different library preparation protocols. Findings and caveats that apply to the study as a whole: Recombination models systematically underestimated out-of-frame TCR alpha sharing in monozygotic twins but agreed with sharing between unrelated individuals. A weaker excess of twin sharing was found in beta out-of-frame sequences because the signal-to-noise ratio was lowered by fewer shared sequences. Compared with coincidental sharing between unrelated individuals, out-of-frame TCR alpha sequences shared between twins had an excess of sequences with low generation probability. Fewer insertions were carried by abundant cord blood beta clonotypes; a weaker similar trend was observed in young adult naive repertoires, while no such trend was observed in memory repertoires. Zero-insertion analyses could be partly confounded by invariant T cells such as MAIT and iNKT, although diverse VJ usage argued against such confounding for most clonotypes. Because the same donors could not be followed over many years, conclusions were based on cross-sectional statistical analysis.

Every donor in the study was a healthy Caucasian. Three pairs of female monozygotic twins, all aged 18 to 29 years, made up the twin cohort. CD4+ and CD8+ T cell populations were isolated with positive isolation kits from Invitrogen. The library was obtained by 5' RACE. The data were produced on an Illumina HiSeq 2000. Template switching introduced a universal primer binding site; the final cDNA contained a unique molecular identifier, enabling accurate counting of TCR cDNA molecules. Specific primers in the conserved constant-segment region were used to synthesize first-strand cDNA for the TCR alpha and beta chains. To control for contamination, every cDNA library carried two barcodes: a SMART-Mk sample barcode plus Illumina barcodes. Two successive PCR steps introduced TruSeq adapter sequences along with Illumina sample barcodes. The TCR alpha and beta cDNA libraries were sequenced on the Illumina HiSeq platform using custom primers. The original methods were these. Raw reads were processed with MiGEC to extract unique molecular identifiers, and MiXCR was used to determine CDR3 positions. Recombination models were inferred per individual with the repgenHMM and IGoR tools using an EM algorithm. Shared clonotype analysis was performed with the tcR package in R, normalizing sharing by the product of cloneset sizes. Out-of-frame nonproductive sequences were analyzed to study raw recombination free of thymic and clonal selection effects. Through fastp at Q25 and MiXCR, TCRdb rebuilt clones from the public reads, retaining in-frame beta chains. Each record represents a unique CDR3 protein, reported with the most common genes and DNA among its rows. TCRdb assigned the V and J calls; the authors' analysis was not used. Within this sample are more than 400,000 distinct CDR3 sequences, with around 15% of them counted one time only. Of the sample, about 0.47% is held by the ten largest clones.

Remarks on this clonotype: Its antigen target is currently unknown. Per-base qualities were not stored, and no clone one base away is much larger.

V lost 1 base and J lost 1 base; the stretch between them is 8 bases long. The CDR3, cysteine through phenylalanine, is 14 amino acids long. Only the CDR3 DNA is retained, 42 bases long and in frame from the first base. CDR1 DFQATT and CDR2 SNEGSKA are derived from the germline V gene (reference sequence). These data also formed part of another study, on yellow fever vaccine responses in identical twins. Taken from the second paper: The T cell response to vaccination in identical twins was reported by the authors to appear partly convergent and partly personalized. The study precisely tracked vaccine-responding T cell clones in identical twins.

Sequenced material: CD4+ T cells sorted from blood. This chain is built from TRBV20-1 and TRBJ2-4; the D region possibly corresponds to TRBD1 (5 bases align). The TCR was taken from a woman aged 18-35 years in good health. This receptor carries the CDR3 CSARAGMAKNIQYF. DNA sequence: TGCAGTGCTAGAGCAGGGATGGCCAAAAACATTCAGTACTTC.